These T cell receptor beta chains were read from a single sample in a study of shared clonotypes between healthy human individuals. Clones were read by immunoSEQ multiplex PCR, and TCRdb kept only the in-frame ones, dropping some. The sample yields millions of clones, about 95% seen once. Sequencing was done on a sample of naive CD4+ T cells sorted from blood. These receptors came from a man younger than 35 in good health. The CDR3 runs from the conserved cysteine through the conserved F or W. Fields, in order: V gene, D gene, clone size, J gene, CDR3 protein, CDR3 DNA. D genes are given only for firm matches. Not every row has a clone size; where given, it reads once, few, many or a size class.

TRBV7-9	TRBD2	.	TRBJ2-3	CASSPVSGSGTDTQYF	TGTGCCAGCAGTCCCGTTAGCGGGAGTGGGACAGATACGCAGTATTTT
TRBV6-5	TRBD1	.	TRBJ1-2	CASSYGGTAAYGYTF	TGTGCCAGCAGTTATGGGGGGACAGCGGCCTATGGCTACACCTTC
TRBV2	.	once	TRBJ1-2	CASGRVLGYTF	TGTGCCAGCGGGAGGGTCCTAGGCTACACCTTC
TRBV7-8	TRBD2	.	TRBJ2-2	CASSPRGLANTGELFF	TGTGCCAGCAGCCCCCGCGGACTAGCGAACACCGGGGAGCTGTTTTTT
TRBV11-2	.	.	TRBJ2-7	CASSLGTYEQYF	TGTGCCAGCAGCTTAGGAACGTACGAGCAGTACTTC
TRBV6-1	.	once	TRBJ1-5	CASRDTSNQPQHF	TGTGCCAGCAGAGACACGAGCAATCAGCCCCAGCATTTT
TRBV7-2	.	.	TRBJ2-5	CASSPRFQETQYF	TGTGCCAGCAGCCCCAGGTTCCAAGAGACCCAGTACTTC
TRBV5-1	.	.	TRBJ1-4	CASSYSGGTSLEKLFF	TGCGCCAGCAGCTATTCCGGCGGGACATCTCTTGAAAAACTGTTTTTT
TRBV18	.	.	TRBJ1-2	CASSPRGTDGYTF	TGTGCCAGCTCACCACGCGGGACGGATGGCTACACCTTC
TRBV10-3	.	.	TRBJ2-7	CAISESGSALSYEQYF	TGTGCCATCAGTGAGTCGGGCAGCGCTCTTTCCTACGAGCAGTACTTC
TRBV29-1	TRBD2	.	TRBJ2-4	CSATETSGRSLAKNIQYF	TGCAGCGCGACCGAGACTAGCGGAAGAAGCCTAGCCAAAAACATTCAGTACTTC
TRBV6-5	TRBD1	.	TRBJ2-7	CASSYSVDRDYEQYF	TGTGCCAGCAGTTACTCGGTGGACAGGGACTACGAGCAGTACTTC
TRBV19	.	.	TRBJ1-6	CASSFPQSYNSPLHF	TGTGCCAGTAGTTTCCCGCAGAGCTATAATTCACCCCTCCACTTT
TRBV7-2	TRBD1	once	TRBJ1-2	CASSLATINIRDSKSYGYTF	TGTGCCAGCAGCTTAGCCACTATCAATATCCGGGACAGCAAATCCTATGGCTACACCTTC
TRBV14	.	.	TRBJ1-1	CASSQLGTDTEAFF	TGTGCCAGCAGCCAGCTTGGTACGGACACTGAAGCTTTCTTT
TRBV2	.	.	TRBJ2-5	CASRGARGETQYF	TGTGCCAGCAGGGGGGCCCGAGGGGAGACCCAGTACTTC
TRBV7-9	.	.	TRBJ1-1	CASSSRGSVNTEAFF	TGTGCCAGCAGTTCCAGGGGATCGGTGAACACTGAAGCTTTCTTT
TRBV5-1	.	.	TRBJ2-7	CASRFLRESSYEQYF	TGCGCCAGCAGATTCTTGAGAGAGAGCTCCTACGAGCAGTACTTC
TRBV6-5	.	.	TRBJ2-5	CASSRGGGEGTQYF	TGTGCCAGCAGCCGGGGAGGGGGGGAAGGGACCCAGTACTTC
TRBV7-9	.	.	TRBJ2-7	CASSLEGGNYEQYF	TGTGCCAGCAGCTTAGAGGGGGGCAATTACGAGCAGTACTTC
TRBV7-9	.	.	TRBJ2-7	CASSRLQGSPYEQYF	TGTGCCAGCAGCCGACTACAGGGTAGCCCCTACGAGCAGTACTTC
TRBV5-6	.	.	TRBJ1-6	CASSLRSGGGNSPLHF	TGTGCCAGCAGCTTGCGTTCGGGGGGAGGTAATTCACCCCTCCACTTT
TRBV7-2	TRBD1	.	TRBJ1-1	CASRTLRTGNTEAFF	TGTGCCAGCAGGACACTCCGGACAGGGAACACTGAAGCTTTCTTT
TRBV11-2	TRBD2	.	TRBJ2-4	CASRSSGSKNIQYF	TGTGCCAGCAGGTCTAGCGGGAGCAAAAACATTCAGTACTTC
TRBV27	TRBD1	.	TRBJ1-6	CASSHPTGGYAYNSPLHF	TGTGCCAGCAGTCACCCCACAGGGGGGTACGCCTATAATTCACCCCTCCACTTT
TRBV6-1	TRBD2	.	TRBJ2-7	CASRATSGRAAEQYF	TGTGCCAGCAGGGCGACTAGCGGGAGGGCCGCCGAGCAGTACTTC
TRBV6-5	.	.	TRBJ2-7	CASSSRTSRTYEQYF	TGTGCCAGCAGTTCGCGCACGAGCAGAACCTACGAGCAGTACTTC
TRBV28	.	few	TRBJ1-2	CASSLQGNYGYTF	TGTGCCAGCAGTTTGCAGGGAAACTATGGCTACACCTTC
TRBV11-2	TRBD1	.	TRBJ1-3	CASSLDPGTGRGNTIYF	TGTGCCAGCAGCTTAGATCCCGGGACAGGGCGGGGAAACACCATATATTTT
TRBV29-1	TRBD2	.	TRBJ2-3	CSATGGDTQYF	TGCAGCGCCACGGGGGGTGATACGCAGTATTTT
TRBV4-1	.	.	TRBJ2-5	CASSHSPGGQETQYF	TGCGCCAGCAGCCATTCCCCTGGCGGCCAAGAGACCCAGTACTTC
TRBV5-1	.	.	TRBJ2-1	CATGRGDNEQFF	TGCGCCACCGGAAGGGGAGACAATGAGCAGTTCTTC
TRBV4-3	TRBD1	.	TRBJ1-2	CASSQGTGTGDLYGYTF	TGCGCCAGCAGCCAAGGTACCGGGACAGGAGACCTCTATGGCTACACCTTC
TRBV10-3	.	.	TRBJ1-4	CAISEGVATNEKLFF	TGTGCCATCAGTGAGGGAGTTGCAACTAATGAAAAACTGTTTTTT
TRBV6-5	.	.	TRBJ1-1	CASSRSGGGTEAFF	TGTGCCAGCAGCCGGTCTGGGGGAGGAACTGAAGCTTTCTTT
TRBV21-1	.	.	TRBJ2-7	CASTVPGQGPGLYEQYF	TGTGCCAGCACCGTCCCGGGACAGGGGCCAGGGCTCTACGAGCAGTACTTC
TRBV11-2	.	.	TRBJ2-7	CASSRPSEAYEQYF	TGTGCCAGCAGTCGGCCTAGCGAAGCCTACGAGCAGTACTTC
TRBV7-2	.	.	TRBJ2-2	CASSSDIKNTGELFF	TGTGCCAGCAGCTCGGACATAAAGAACACCGGGGAGCTGTTTTTT
TRBV7-2	TRBD1	few	TRBJ2-7	CASSSSGGYEQYF	TGTGCCAGCAGCTCGTCAGGGGGCTACGAGCAGTACTTC
TRBV7-2	.	.	TRBJ2-7	CASSLSWQFHYEQYF	TGTGCCAGCAGCTTGTCTTGGCAGTTTCATTACGAGCAGTACTTC
TRBV2	.	.	TRBJ2-3	CASRVGESKDTQYF	TGTGCCAGCAGGGTGGGAGAAAGTAAAGATACGCAGTATTTT
TRBV7-6	.	.	TRBJ2-2	CASGNRVSAPGELFF	TGTGCCAGCGGGAACAGGGTCTCGGCTCCCGGGGAGCTGTTTTTT
TRBV10-3	TRBD2	.	TRBJ2-1	CAISPGGMQFF	TGTGCCATCTCACCGGGAGGCATGCAGTTCTTC
TRBV28	TRBD1	.	TRBJ1-4	CAGQHNEKLFF	TGTGCGGGACAGCATAATGAAAAACTGTTTTTT
TRBV6-1	.	.	TRBJ1-4	CASSGLGPLSEKLFF	TGTGCCAGCAGTGGGCTTGGCCCCCTTAGCGAAAAACTGTTTTTT
TRBV5-1	.	.	TRBJ2-7	CASSLAGGWTLYEQYF	TGCGCCAGCAGCTTGGCCGGGGGTTGGACCCTCTACGAGCAGTACTTC
TRBV18	TRBD1	.	TRBJ1-5	CASSRGTGDSNQPQHF	TGTGCCAGCTCACGGGGGACAGGGGATAGCAATCAGCCCCAGCATTTT
TRBV6-5	.	.	TRBJ1-4	CASSYSKSSNEKLFF	TGTGCCAGCAGTTACTCGAAAAGCAGTAATGAAAAACTGTTTTTT
TRBV19	.	.	TRBJ2-1	CAPRQASYNEQFF	TGTGCCCCCCGGCAGGCGAGCTACAATGAGCAGTTCTTC
TRBV29-1	.	.	TRBJ1-6	CSVKAQSGSPLHF	TGCAGCGTTAAGGCCCAGTCAGGTTCACCCCTCCACTTT
TRBV10-3	.	.	TRBJ1-4	CAISEVRTVANEKLFF	TGTGCCATCAGTGAGGTCCGGACAGTAGCTAATGAAAAACTGTTTTTT